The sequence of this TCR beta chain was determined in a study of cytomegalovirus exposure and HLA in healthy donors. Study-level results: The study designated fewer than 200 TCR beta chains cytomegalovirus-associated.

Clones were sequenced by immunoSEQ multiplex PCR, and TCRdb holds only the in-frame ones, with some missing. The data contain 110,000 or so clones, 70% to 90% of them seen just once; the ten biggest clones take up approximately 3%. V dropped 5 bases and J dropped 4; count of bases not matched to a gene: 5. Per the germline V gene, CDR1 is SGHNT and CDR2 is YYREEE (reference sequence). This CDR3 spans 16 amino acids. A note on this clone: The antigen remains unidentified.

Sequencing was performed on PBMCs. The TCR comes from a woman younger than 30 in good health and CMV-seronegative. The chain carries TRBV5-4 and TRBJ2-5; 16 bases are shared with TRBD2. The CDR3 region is CASSSGTSGGGETQYF. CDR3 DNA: TGTGCCAGCAGTTCCGGGACTAGCGGGGGGGGAGAGACCCAGTACTTC.